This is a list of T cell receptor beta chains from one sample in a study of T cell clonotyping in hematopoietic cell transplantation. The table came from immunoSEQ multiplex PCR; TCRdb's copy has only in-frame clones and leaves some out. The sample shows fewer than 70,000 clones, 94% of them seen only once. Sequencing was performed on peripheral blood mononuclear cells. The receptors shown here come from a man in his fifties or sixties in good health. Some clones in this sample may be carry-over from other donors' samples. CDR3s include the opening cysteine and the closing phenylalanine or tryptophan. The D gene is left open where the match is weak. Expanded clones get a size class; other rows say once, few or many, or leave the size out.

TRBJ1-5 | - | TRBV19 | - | CASSIDPGLRQPQHF | TGTGCCAGTAGTATAGATCCGGGGCTCCGGCAGCCCCAGCATTTT
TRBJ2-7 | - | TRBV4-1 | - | CASSQVLGEQYF | TGCGCCAGCAGCCAAGTCTTGGGCGAGCAGTACTTC
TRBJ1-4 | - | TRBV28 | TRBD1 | CASSDPGTGGEKLFF | TGTGCCAGCAGTGACCCCGGGACAGGGGGCGAAAAACTGTTTTTT
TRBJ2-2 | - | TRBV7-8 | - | CASSLDGGVIGELFF | TGTGCCAGCAGCTTAGATGGCGGGGTAATCGGGGAGCTGTTTTTT
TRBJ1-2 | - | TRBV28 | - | CASRHLDGVGYTF | TGTGCCAGCAGGCATTTGGACGGCGTTGGCTACACCTTC
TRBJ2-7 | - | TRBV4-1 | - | CASSQDDQGQTYEQYF | TGCGCCAGCAGCCAAGATGACCAGGGACAAACCTACGAGCAGTACTTC
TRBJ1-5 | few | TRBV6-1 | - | CASNGDQPQHF | TGTGCCAGCAACGGGGATCAGCCCCAGCATTTT
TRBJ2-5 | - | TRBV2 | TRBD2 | CASSEGLAGVETQYF | TGTGCCAGCAGTGAAGGCCTAGCGGGAGTGGAGACCCAGTACTTC
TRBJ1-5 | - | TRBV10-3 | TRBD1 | CAISEGQGSGNQPQHF | TGTGCCATCAGTGAAGGACAGGGGTCAGGCAATCAGCCCCAGCATTTT
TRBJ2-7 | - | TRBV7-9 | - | CASSTRLTQKGEQYF | TGTGCCAGCAGCACCCGCCTGACACAGAAAGGCGAGCAGTACTTC
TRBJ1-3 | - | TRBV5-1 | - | CASSLEGRSGNTIYF | TGCGCCAGCAGCTTGGAGGGGAGGTCCGGAAACACCATATATTTT
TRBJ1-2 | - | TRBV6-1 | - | CASEGGINGYTF | TGTGCCAGCGAGGGGGGTATAAATGGCTACACCTTC
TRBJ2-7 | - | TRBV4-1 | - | CASSQFKGVSYEQYF | TGCGCCAGCAGTCAATTTAAGGGGGTTTCCTACGAGCAGTACTTC
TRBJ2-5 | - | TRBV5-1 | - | CASSLVSGQGETQYF | TGCGCCAGCAGCTTAGTTAGCGGTCAGGGGGAGACCCAGTACTTC
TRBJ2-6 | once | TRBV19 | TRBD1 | CASSPNRGAGANVLTF | TGTGCCAGTAGTCCTAACAGGGGCGCTGGGGCCAACGTCCTGACTTTC
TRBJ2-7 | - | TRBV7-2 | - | CASSLVSLQDEQYF | TGTGCCAGCAGCTTAGTTTCACTACAAGACGAGCAGTACTTC
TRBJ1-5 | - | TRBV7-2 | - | CASSFISGPQHF | TGTGCCAGCAGCTTTATAAGTGGGCCCCAGCATTTT
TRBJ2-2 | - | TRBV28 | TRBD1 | CASRSITDRGGTGELFF | TGTGCCAGCAGATCTATAACCGACAGGGGAGGCACCGGGGAGCTGTTTTTT
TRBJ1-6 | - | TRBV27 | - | CASSQTVYPNNSPLHF | TGTGCCAGCAGTCAGACAGTTTACCCAAATAATTCACCCCTCCACTTT
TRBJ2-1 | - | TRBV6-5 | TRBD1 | CASSYTRQGQGEQFF | TGTGCCAGCAGTTACACCAGACAGGGACAGGGTGAGCAGTTCTTC
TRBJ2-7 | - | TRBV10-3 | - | CAISDLTYEQYF | TGTGCCATCAGTGACTTAACCTACGAGCAGTACTTC
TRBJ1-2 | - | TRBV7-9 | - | CASSLQGFYGYTF | TGTGCCAGCAGCTTACAGGGGTTCTATGGCTACACCTTC
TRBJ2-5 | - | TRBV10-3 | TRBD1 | CAIGAGGLQETQYF | TGTGCCATCGGTGCAGGGGGCCTCCAAGAGACCCAGTACTTC